Each of the 17 T cell receptor beta chains below was sequenced from the same sample in a study of cytomegalovirus exposure and HLA in healthy donors. It was with 60 Vbeta and 13 Jbeta primers that the PCR ran. The repertoire was sequenced with immunoSEQ multiplex PCR; TCRdb's copy has only in-frame clones and lacks some. This repertoire shows about 170,000 clones, roughly 84% found once; its top ten account for less than 0.4%. Input material: PBMCs. The receptors were gathered from a boy aged 2 to 9 in good health and CMV-seronegative.

The rearrangement joins TRBV13 to TRBJ2-1; D is unresolved. V dropped 1 base and J dropped 3 bases, with 7 bases sitting between them. The germline V gene has CDR1 PRHDT and CDR2 FYEKMQ (reference sequence). CDR3 length equals 14 residues. CDR3 in DNA: TGTGCCAGCAGCTTAGAAGCGCTCTACAATGAGCAGTTCTTC. Amino acid sequence: CASSLEALYNEQFF.

V gene TRBV27 combines with J gene TRBJ2-7, with D perhaps TRBD1 (6 bases). V gave up 5 bases and J gave up 0 bases, with 11 bases separating them. Germline values: CDR1 MNHEY, CDR2 SMNVEV (reference sequence). This CDR3 comprises 14 residues. CDR3 in amino acids: CASSPTGSSYEQYF. CDR3 sequence (DNA): TGTGCCAGCAGTCCGACAGGTAGCTCCTACGAGCAGTACTTC.

Only a few counts were recorded for this clone. The rearrangement links TRBV29-1 to TRBJ2-3; 9 bases match TRBD2. The J segment lost 2 bases and the V segment lost 7 bases, leaving 16 bases of the junction unmatched. There are 17 residues in the CDR3. Germline V gene sequence: CDR1 SQVTM, CDR2 ANQGSEA. The DNA of the CDR3 is TGCAGCGCCTTGGGGGACGGTCCGGGACTAGCCACAGATACGCAGTATTTT. Translation: CSALGDGPGLATDTQYF.

The chain has TRBV7-2 and TRBJ2-7; a weak D match, TRBD1 (5 bases). Trimming left V 2 bases short and J 6 bases short, with 11 bases between. Germline CDR1 is SGHTA and CDR2 is FQGNSA. The CDR3 runs 13 residues. As DNA, the CDR3 is TGTGCCAGCAGCTTAATGGTAGGGGTCGAGCAGTACTTC. Translation: CASSLMVGVEQYF.

This rearrangement joins TRBV4-1 to TRBJ2-1; D unclear. V dropped 0 bases and J dropped 0 bases, with 18 bases sitting between them. This CDR3 region has 19 residues. Per germline, CDR1 MGHRA and CDR2 YSYEKL. CDR3 coding DNA: TGCGCCAGCAGCCAAGATCTTTCACGAGGAGTGGGCTCCTACAATGAGCAGTTCTTC. It yields the protein CASSQDLSRGVGSYNEQFF.

This chain uses TRBV7-2 with TRBJ1-5, with a possible D match to TRBD1 (5 bases). The length of the CDR3 is 16 residues. Germline V gives CDR1 SGHTA, CDR2 FQGNSA. Trimming took off 5 bases at V and 7 bases at J, with 21 bases between the two ends. CDR3 residues: CASSPTGGWIGQPQHF. The CDR3, as DNA: TGTGCCAGCAGCCCTACGGGGGGGTGGATCGGGCAGCCCCAGCATTTT.

The chain joins TRBV5-4 to TRBJ1-2, with 7 bases identical to TRBD1. Germline assignment: CDR1 SGHNT and CDR2 YYREEE (reference sequence). V shed 5 bases, J shed 0 bases, and the junction held 7 bases outside the gene matches. The CDR3 loop spans 15 amino acids. The CDR3: CASRRQGVSNYGYTF. The CDR3 DNA is TGTGCCAGCAGACGCCAGGGGGTGTCTAACTATGGCTACACCTTC.

The chain combines TRBV7-9 with TRBJ1-1; D unclear. This CDR3 has 15 residues. The V gene's germline CDR1 is SEHNR and CDR2 FQNEAQ (reference sequence). V gave up 1 base and J gave up 3 bases, with 12 bases separating them. The chain's CDR3 is CASSLGEYQDTEAFF. In DNA form, the CDR3 reads TGTGCCAGCAGCTTAGGGGAGTATCAGGACACTGAAGCTTTCTTT.

The chain recombines TRBV6-1 with TRBJ2-1, with a tentative D call TRBD2 (6 bases). V shed 4 bases and J shed 6 bases, with 10 bases lying between them. This CDR3 is built from 13 residues. Per the germline V gene, CDR1 is MNHNS and CDR2 is SASEGT. CDR3 nucleotide sequence: TGTGCCAGCAGTGGACTAGGGGCCAATGAGCAGTTCTTC. Translation gives CASSGLGANEQFF.

The V call is TRBV5-6, the J call TRBJ2-3; D not certain. Trimming stripped 4 bases from V and 0 bases from J, with 9 bases between. This CDR3 has 14 amino acids. CDR1 is SGHDT and CDR2 is YYEEEE in the germline V gene. Here the CDR3 reads CASSPTPSTDTQYF. The CDR3 region has the DNA TGTGCCAGCAGCCCGACTCCTAGCACAGATACGCAGTATTTT.

V is TRBV11-1 and J is TRBJ2-7; D is possibly TRBD1 (5 bases). Germline V gives CDR1 SGHAT, CDR2 FQDESV (reference sequence). This CDR3 is 14 amino acids long. V lost 1 base and J lost 2, with 9 bases in between. DNA for the CDR3: TGTGCCAGCAGCTTAGAGGGCAGGGCCTACGAGCAGTACTTC. As protein: CASSLEGRAYEQYF. Full variable domain (outside the CDR3, taken from reference TRBV11-1 and TRBJ2-7): EAEVAQSPRYKITEKSQAVAFWCDPISGHATLYWYRQILGQGPELLVQFQDESVVDDSQLPKDRFSAERLKGVDSTLKIQPAELGDSAMYLCASSLEGRAYEQYFGPGTRLTVT.

This rearrangement joins TRBV2 to TRBJ1-4; maybe TRBD1 (5 bases). Between the trimmed V and J ends, which lost 3 bases and 4 bases, there was a span of 12 bases. The CDR3 covers 15 residues. CDR1 and CDR2 (germline): SNHLY, FYNNEI. The CDR3 loop reads CASSDRTSHNEKLFF. For the CDR3, the DNA is TGTGCCAGCAGTGATCGGACAAGTCATAATGAAAAACTGTTTTTT.

The sample holds one count of this clone. The chain employs TRBV6-5 and TRBJ1-3; D uncertain. The CDR3 has 15 amino acids. V was trimmed by 2 bases and J by 0 bases, leaving 8 bases between them. Germline assignment: CDR1 MNHEY and CDR2 SVGAGI. CDR3 in DNA: TGTGCCAGCAGTTACGGTCCCGGCTCTGGAAACACCATATATTTT. Translation: CASSYGPGSGNTIYF.

This chain joins TRBV19 and TRBJ2-7, with 8 bases that match TRBD1. CDR1 is LNHDA and CDR2 is SQIVND in the germline V gene (reference sequence). This CDR3 is built from 15 residues. V gave up 3 bases and J gave up 4 bases; unmatched junction bases: 8. CDR3 DNA sequence: TGTGCCAGTAGTATCACCGGGACAGGACCATACGAGCAGTACTTC. Its protein is CASSITGTGPYEQYF.

This clone came up a few times. This rearrangement joins TRBV5-1 to TRBJ2-3; D is perhaps TRBD2 (6 bases). The V gene lost 0 bases and the J gene lost 1 base, with 9 bases spanning the gap. Germline V gene data show CDR1 as SGHRS and CDR2 as YFSETQ. There are 15 residues in the CDR3. CDR3 amino acids: CASSLAGTGTDTQYF. CDR3 sequence (DNA): TGCGCCAGCAGCTTGGCGGGGACTGGCACAGATACGCAGTATTTT.

The CDR3 DNA sequence: TGTGCCAGCAGGTCTCAGCGGAACTACAATGAGCAGTTCTTC. Amino acids: CASRSQRNYNEQFF. J is TRBJ2-1 and V is TRBV25-1, with D perhaps matching TRBD2 (5 bases). Germline V CDR1 and CDR2: MGHDK, SYGVNS. Trimming pared 6 bases from V and 3 bases from J, leaving 12 bases between. The CDR3 runs 14 residues.

This clone was counted between two and nine times. The CDR3 nucleotides are TGTGCCAGCAGTGAAGACGGACAGAACACTGAAGCTTTCTTT. This sequence encodes CASSEDGQNTEAFF. The rearrangement links TRBV6-1 to TRBJ1-1; D is perhaps TRBD1 (5 bases). Germline CDR1 reads MNHNS; CDR2 reads SASEGT. V was cut by 1 base and J by 1 base, with 7 bases left in between. The CDR3 is 14 amino acids.